The 4 T cell receptor beta chains below were found in one sample sequenced in a study of cytomegalovirus exposure and HLA in healthy donors. Use of 60 Vbeta and 13 Jbeta primers characterized the PCR. Assay used: immunoSEQ multiplex PCR; TCRdb lists only in-frame clones, some missing. This table has around 97,000 clones, 65% to 80% appearing once. The specimen sequenced was PBMCs. These receptors came from a woman aged 18 to 35 in good health and CMV-seropositive.

V gene TRBV28 combines with J gene TRBJ1-6; 8 nucleotides match TRBD1. This CDR3 comprises 15 residues. Trimming removed 2 bases from V and 5 bases from J; junction bases left unmatched: 2. The germline V gene has CDR1 MDHEN and CDR2 SYDVKM. The CDR3 region is CASSLLGQDNSPLHF. The CDR3 DNA is TGTGCCAGCAGTTTACTGGGACAGGATAATTCACCCCTCCACTTT.

The CDR3, as DNA: TGTGCCAGCAGCCTAATCGGGACAGGGGTCGAGCAGTACTTC. It is translated as CASSLIGTGVEQYF. The chain recombines TRBV6-5 with TRBJ2-7; 10 nucleotides line up with TRBD1. From germline, CDR1 is MNHEY and CDR2 SVGAGI. The CDR3 contains 14 residues. The junction had 8 bases not matched to a gene; V was cut back by 6 bases and J by 6 bases.

This sequence joins TRBV15 and TRBJ1-3; D remains unclear. The length of the CDR3 is 15 residues. The germline V gene encodes CDR1 LNHNV and CDR2 YYDKDF (reference sequence). Trimming shortened V by 0 bases and J by 0 bases, and 6 bases separated the two germline ends. The CDR3 loop is CATSRDLFSGNTIYF. The CDR3 DNA sequence: TGTGCCACCAGCAGAGATCTGTTCTCTGGAAACACCATATATTTT. The full variable domain, completed using reference TRBV15 and TRBJ1-3, is DAMVIQNPRYQVTQFGKPVTLSCSQTLNHNVMYWYQQKSSQAPKLLFHYYDKDFNNEADTPDNFQSRRPNTSFCFLDIRSPGLGDTAMYLCATSRDLFSGNTIYFGEGSWLTVV.

The chain employs TRBV11-3 and TRBJ2-7; possibly TRBD2 for D (6 bases). CDR3 length: 14 amino acids. Germline-derived CDR1 and CDR2 are SGHNT and YENEEA. V dropped 2 bases and J dropped 3 bases, with 11 bases sitting between them. CDR3 sequence: CASSLMRGSYEQYF. The CDR3 DNA sequence: TGTGCCAGCAGCTTAATGCGGGGAAGCTACGAGCAGTACTTC.